This TCR beta chain derives from a study of tumor and adjacent non-tumor tissue in lung cancer. The library came from three nested PCR rounds adapted from ARM-PCR protocols. TCRdb redid the calling of the multiplex PCR reads with MiXCR, one entry per CDR3 protein. In the table there are roughly 93,000 distinct CDR3 sequences, roughly 66% of which are singletons. This sample's RNA came from whole unsorted tissue. A word on this clonotype: At one end, the junction sequence differs from germline, possibly due to a read error.

The TCR comes from a man between 60 and 75 years old with non-small cell lung cancer. The sample comprised lung tumor tissue.

For the CDR3, the DNA is TGTGCCAGCAGCTTACAGGGGCTGGGAGCCTTGGGAGGGTACACTTTC. This sequence encodes CASSLQGLGALGGYTF. The chain couples TRBV7-8 to TRBJ1-2; weak D call: TRBD1 (6 bases). The germline V gene encodes CDR1 SGHVS and CDR2 FQNEAQ. The CDR3 runs 16 residues.